Presented here are 29 T cell receptor beta chains from one specimen sequenced in a study of T cells in Graves' hyperthyroidism and ophthalmopathy. Researchers took RNA transcripts and amplified the TCR beta CDR3 regions from them. The HTBI primer set drove a first-round RT-PCR of the TCR CDR3. Each CDR3 protein is one row after TCRdb ran MiXCR on the multiplex PCR reads. The data show hundreds of thousands of distinct CDR3 sequences, with 38% seen just once and 7.5% to 9.5% held by the top ten. Sequenced material: blood. The receptors originated from a man between 18 and 29 years old with Graves' hyperthyroidism.

This chain connects TRBV4-1 to TRBJ2-7; 10 bases agree with TRBD1. V shed 5 bases and J 1 base; nucleotides not matched to a gene: 8. This CDR3 contains 16 residues. Per germline, CDR1 MGHRA and CDR2 YSYEKL. The CDR3 DNA reads TGCGCCAGCAGCTTTTCCGGGACAGGGGAATCCTACGAGCAGTACTTC. Its protein is CASSFSGTGESYEQYF.

This clonotype has only a few counts. This sequence joins TRBV20-1 and TRBJ2-7; 14 nucleotides match TRBD2. V lost 3 bases and J lost 0; bases outside the gene matches: 4. The CDR3 totals 16 residues. Germline values: CDR1 DFQATT, CDR2 SNEGSKA (reference sequence). This chain's CDR3 is CSARTSGGGSSYEQYF. CDR3 coding DNA: TGCAGTGCTAGGACTAGCGGGGGGGGAAGCTCCTACGAGCAGTACTTC.

This clonotype was observed a few times. The chain recombines TRBV9 with TRBJ1-1; D is unresolved. V lost 0 bases to trimming and J lost 4 bases, with 13 bases between them. This CDR3 contains 15 residues. Germline V gene data show CDR1 as SGDLS and CDR2 as YYNGEE. The CDR3 protein is CASSVEREWVTEAFF. CDR3 nucleotides: TGTGCCAGCAGCGTAGAGAGGGAATGGGTCACTGAAGCTTTCTTT.

The V gene is TRBV6-6, the J gene TRBJ2-7; TRBD1 matches at 8 bases. This CDR3 region has 16 residues. J lost 0 bases, V lost 5 bases, and 9 bases had no gene match. Germline values: CDR1 MNHNY, CDR2 SVGAGI (reference sequence). The CDR3 sequence is CASSPSTGGFSYEQYF. Written as DNA, the CDR3 is TGTGCCAGCAGTCCCTCTACAGGGGGGTTCTCCTACGAGCAGTACTTC.

Comment on this clonotype: A much larger clone is a single base away; this may be a read error. The V call is TRBV10-2, the J call TRBJ1-3; the D is unclear. CDR3 length: 14 residues. CDR1 is WSHSY and CDR2 is SAAADI in the germline V gene. The CDR3 spells CASGEPGVRSTVYF. The CDR3 nucleotides read TGCGCCAGCGGCGAGCCGGGAGTCCGGAGCACCGTATATTTT.

The V call is TRBV4-1, the J call TRBJ1-5; D is possibly TRBD1 (5 bases). V was trimmed by 0 bases and J by 7 bases, leaving 13 bases between them. The CDR3 length is 15 residues. Looked up from germline, CDR1 is MGHRA and CDR2 is YSYEKL. CDR3 region: CASSQELAGNQPQHF. The CDR3 nucleotides are TGCGCCAGCAGCCAAGAATTGGCAGGGAACCAGCCCCAGCATTTT.

This chain joins TRBV28 and TRBJ2-5; TRBD1 is a possible D gene (5 bases). CDR1 MDHEN and CDR2 SYDVKM come from the germline V gene. The CDR3 contains 12 residues. V lost 7 bases to trimming and J lost 3 bases, with 9 bases between them. The CDR3 here is CASIGAEETQYF. The CDR3 DNA reads TGTGCCAGCATAGGGGCGGAAGAGACCCAGTACTTC.

This clonotype was found a few times. CDR3 bases: TGCAGTGTACGGCGGCGGGACTTCCCCGCCGAGTACTTC. It codes for CSVRRRDFPAEYF. V usage is TRBV20-1 and J usage is TRBJ2-5, with a tentative D call TRBD2 (6 bases). V gave up 7 bases and J gave up 12 bases, with 24 bases separating them. The CDR3 is 13 residues long. Germline values: CDR1 DFQATT, CDR2 SNEGSKA (reference sequence).

The gene calls are TRBV19 and TRBJ1-1; D is unresolved. In germline, CDR1 is LNHDA, CDR2 SQIVND (reference sequence). This CDR3 has 14 residues. Trimming left V 9 bases short and J 3 bases short, with 17 bases between. The CDR3, as DNA: TGTGCCAGCGGCCCGGACCCCACGGACACTGAAGCTTTCTTT. Translating it yields CASGPDPTDTEAFF.

This clonotype showed up just a few times. The chain employs TRBV9 and TRBJ2-2, with D unclear. CDR3 length: 14 residues. V lost 0 bases and J lost 6, with 9 bases in between. The germline CDR1 and CDR2 sequences are SGDLS and YYNGEE. The CDR3 loop is CASSVEFGSGELFF. The CDR3 bases are TGTGCCAGCAGCGTAGAATTTGGATCCGGGGAGCTGTTTTTT.

This clonotype was counted at least ten times. The chain joins TRBV7-2 to TRBJ1-5; 11 bases line up with TRBD1. Losses at the gene ends were 4 bases for V and 6 bases for J; bases not matched to a gene: 5. Per the germline V gene, CDR1 is SGHTA and CDR2 is FQGNSA. The CDR3 is 15 residues long. This CDR3 reads CASSYGQGAIQPQHF. For the CDR3, the DNA is TGTGCCAGCAGCTATGGACAGGGGGCGATTCAGCCCCAGCATTTT.

This clonotype was seen more than once but under ten times. The chain carries TRBV20-1 and TRBJ1-1, with D perhaps TRBD1 (5 bases). Germline V gene lookup returns CDR1 DFQATT and CDR2 SNEGSKA (reference sequence). The V end was cut by 4 bases, the J end by 1 base, with 13 bases between. The CDR3 is made up of 14 amino acids. CDR3 in DNA: TGCAGTGCTAAAGGGGTTGTGTGGAACACTGAAGCTTTCTTT. This sequence encodes CSAKGVVWNTEAFF.

This clonotype showed up many times. The chain recombines TRBV20-1 with TRBJ2-7; D may be TRBD1 or TRBD2 (5 bases each). The germline V gene has CDR1 DFQATT and CDR2 SNEGSKA (reference sequence). The CDR3 contains 13 residues. Trimming removed 4 bases at V and 1 base at J, with 11 bases between. This chain's CDR3 is CSATGTASYEQYF. Written as DNA, the CDR3 is TGCAGTGCTACCGGGACGGCGTCCTACGAGCAGTACTTC.

Only a few counts were recorded for this clonotype. This chain joins TRBV29-1 and TRBJ2-2; 8 nucleotides agree with TRBD1. CDR1 is SQVTM, CDR2 ANQGSEA, per germline. The CDR3 has 16 residues. With V trimmed by 1 base and J by 4 bases, 8 bases remained unmatched. CDR3 sequence reads: CSVEGGGGQATGELFF. Here the CDR3 DNA reads TGCAGCGTTGAAGGGGGTGGGGGACAGGCCACCGGGGAGCTGTTTTTT.

V is TRBV5-8 and J is TRBJ1-1; 8 bases are a match to TRBD1. The CDR3 consists of 14 residues. Per germline, CDR1 SGHTS and CDR2 YDEGEE. Trimming cost V 4 bases and J 4 bases; bases outside gene matches: 6. The chain's CDR3 is CASSPDRAGTEAFF. The CDR3 DNA follows: TGTGCCAGCAGCCCGGACAGGGCGGGCACTGAAGCTTTCTTT.

CDR3 amino acids: CASSPPWGRNEKLFF. The CDR3 DNA reads TGTGCCAGCAGTCCTCCCTGGGGGCGTAATGAAAAACTGTTTTTT. V gene TRBV6-6 combines with J gene TRBJ1-4, with a tentative D call TRBD1 (6 bases). The CDR3 is made up of 15 amino acids. The V end lost 5 bases, the J end lost 4 bases, and 14 bases lay between the germline ends. Germline V gives CDR1 MNHNY, CDR2 SVGAGI (reference sequence).

This clonotype was observed a handful of times. The junction shows a germline mismatch at one end, possibly a read error. The CDR3 nucleotides read TGTGCCAGCAGTTTGGGACACATTAGCAATCAGCCCCAGCATTTT. Its protein product is CASSLGHISNQPQHF. This sequence joins TRBV5-1 and TRBJ1-5, with a weak D call TRBD1 (6 bases). CDR1 is SGHRS, CDR2 YFSETQ, per germline. This CDR3 is built from 15 residues. Filled out from reference TRBV5-1 and TRBJ1-5, the complete variable domain reads KAGVTQTPRYLIKTRGQQVTLSCSPISGHRSVSWYQQTPGQGLQFLFEYFSETQRNKGNFPGRFSGRQFSNSRSEMNVSTLELGDSALYLCASSLGHISNQPQHFGDGTRLSIL.

This clonotype was detected many times. The chain has TRBV6-1 and TRBJ1-2; D is ambiguous. V was pared by 0 bases and J by 4 bases, with 12 bases between. This CDR3 has 15 residues. Germline loops: CDR1 MNHNS, CDR2 SASEGT. The CDR3 is CASSEAPLPRYGYTF. In DNA, the CDR3 is TGTGCCAGCAGTGAAGCGCCTCTCCCGCGCTATGGCTACACCTTC.

The sample holds many counts of this clonotype. The chain joins TRBV10-3 to TRBJ1-1; D remains ambiguous. The CDR3 has 11 residues. V was cut by 8 bases and J by 1 base, with 5 bases left in between. The germline gives CDR1 ENHRY, CDR2 SYGVKD. The CDR3 protein is CAIAENTEAFF. In DNA, the CDR3 is TGTGCCATCGCGGAGAACACTGAAGCTTTCTTT.

The table lists this clonotype with many counts. The rearrangement links TRBV25-1 to TRBJ1-6, with D possibly being TRBD1 (6 bases). Germline CDR1 reads MGHDK; CDR2 reads SYGVNS. The V end was cut by 5 bases, the J end by 7 bases, with 12 bases between. CDR3 size: 14 residues. The CDR3 region is CASSPGVQNSPLHF. The CDR3 DNA reads as TGTGCCAGCAGTCCAGGGGTCCAAAATTCACCCCTCCACTTT.

This chain uses TRBV24-1 with TRBJ2-7; 9 bases line up with TRBD1. The CDR3 spans 13 residues. J gave up 6 bases and V 5 bases, and 4 bases lay outside the gene matches. Germline V CDR1 and CDR2: KGHDR, SFDVKD. CDR3 loop: CATSAGTGFEQYF. DNA for the CDR3: TGTGCCACCAGTGCCGGGACAGGGTTCGAGCAGTACTTC.

This clonotype was detected a few times. The chain has TRBV7-2 and TRBJ2-7, with D perhaps matching TRBD1 (6 bases). Trimming removed 2 bases at V and 0 bases at J, with 8 bases between. This CDR3 comprises 14 residues. Germline V gene data show CDR1 as SGHTA and CDR2 as FQGNSA. The CDR3 loop is CASSLSGASYEQYF. The CDR3 bases are TGTGCCAGCAGCTTATCAGGGGCCTCCTACGAGCAGTACTTC.

About this clonotype: A read error is possible here, since a much larger clone lies one base away. The CDR3 here is CASSSTRGTEAFF. As DNA, the CDR3 is TGTGCCAGCAGTTCCACGCGGGGCACTGAAGCTTTCTTT. The J gene is TRBJ1-1, the V gene TRBV12-3 or TRBV12-4; D is ambiguous. There are 13 residues in the CDR3. Between the trimmed V and J ends, which lost 4 bases and 4 bases, there was a span of 10 bases.

The chain is built from TRBV20-1 and TRBJ2-7; weak D call: TRBD2 (5 bases). CDR3 length: 15 amino acids. V lost 0 bases, J lost 0 bases, and 12 bases lay in between. CDR1 is DFQATT, CDR2 SNEGSKA, per germline (reference sequence). CDR3 region: CSARDRRTLSYEQYF. Written as DNA, the CDR3 is TGCAGTGCTAGAGATAGGAGGACCCTCTCCTACGAGCAGTACTTC.

The gene calls are TRBV15 and TRBJ1-1; D ambiguous. The CDR3 consists of 15 residues. V gave up 2 bases and J gave up 8 bases, with 18 bases separating them. Germline assignment: CDR1 LNHNV and CDR2 YYDKDF (reference sequence). The CDR3 DNA reads as TGTGCCACCAGCAGACCCAGCAGCCAAGGCGCAGAAGCTTTCTTT. This encodes CATSRPSSQGAEAFF.

The V and J genes are TRBV11-2 and TRBJ1-3; no clear D. This CDR3 has 15 residues. The germline V and J ends were trimmed by 0 bases and 0 bases, with 6 bases remaining between them. Germline assignment: CDR1 SGHAT and CDR2 FQNNGV. The DNA of the CDR3 is TGTGCCAGCAGCTTAGATAAGGGCTCTGGAAACACCATATATTTT. It translates to CASSLDKGSGNTIYF.

This clonotype showed up just a few times. The genes are TRBV20-1 and TRBJ1-2; no definite D call. CDR3 size: 13 residues. The germline gives CDR1 DFQATT, CDR2 SNEGSKA (reference sequence). Trimming pared 4 bases from V and 6 bases from J, leaving 15 bases between. CDR3 sequence (DNA): TGCAGTGCTATTGGTGGGGTGCTCGATGGCTACACCTTC. Protein product: CSAIGGVLDGYTF.

This rearrangement joins TRBV19 to TRBJ2-2; D is ambiguous. Trimming left V 3 bases short and J 5 bases short, with 10 bases between. Germline assignment: CDR1 LNHDA and CDR2 SQIVND (reference sequence). This CDR3 contains 14 residues. CDR3 amino acids: CASSILVETGELFF. The CDR3 coding sequence is TGTGCCAGTAGTATTCTGGTAGAAACCGGGGAGCTGTTTTTT.

CDR3 nucleotide sequence: TGTGCCATCAGCGGAGGGGAAAGAGAGCAGTACTTC. Protein product: CAISGGEREQYF. V and J are TRBV10-3 and TRBJ2-7, with D possibly matching TRBD2 (6 bases). From germline, CDR1 is ENHRY and CDR2 SYGVKD. The length of the CDR3 is 12 residues. V lost 6 bases to trimming and J lost 7 bases, with 13 bases between them.